What follows are 30 T cell receptor beta chains derived from one specimen sequenced in a study of control samples from healthy donors and cancer patients. Assay: immunoSEQ multiplex PCR; the TCRdb copy retains only in-frame clones and omits some. The sample consists of some 80,000 clones, 70% to 90% of them appearing once. Sequenced: PBMCs. These receptors were taken from a woman aged 55-69 years with head and neck cancer.

The chain recombines TRBV6-6 with TRBJ2-6; no definite D call. The germline gives CDR1 MNHNY, CDR2 SVGAGI (reference sequence). CDR3 length: 13 residues. V lost 5 bases and J 4 bases, leaving 6 bases between the germline ends. The CDR3 sequence: CASSAPGANVLTF. Here the CDR3 DNA reads TGTGCCAGCAGTGCGCCAGGGGCCAACGTCCTGACTTTC.

The rearrangement uses TRBV19 and TRBJ1-4; maybe TRBD1 (5 bases). V was cut by 4 bases and J by 8 bases, with 14 bases left in between. This CDR3 comprises 14 residues. Germline loops: CDR1 LNHDA, CDR2 SQIVND (reference sequence). The CDR3 reads CASSTGRDQEKLFF. The CDR3 nucleotides read TGTGCCAGTAGTACGGGGCGGGACCAGGAAAAACTGTTTTTT.

The gene calls are TRBV5-1 and TRBJ2-1; 12 bases fit TRBD2. Per germline, CDR1 SGHRS and CDR2 YFSETQ. After removal of 5 bases from V and 9 bases from J, the junction contained 9 bases not matched to a gene. The length of the CDR3 is 15 residues. In DNA form, the CDR3 reads TGCGCCAGCAGGGACGTACTAGCGGGAGGAAGTGAGCAGTTCTTC. It is translated as CASRDVLAGGSEQFF.

This clone was counted a single time. The rearrangement links TRBV7-2 to TRBJ2-7; 16 bases align to TRBD2. The CDR3 runs 19 residues. With 5 bases clipped from V and 2 bases from J, the junction kept 12 bases outside the gene matches. The V gene's germline CDR1 is SGHTA and CDR2 FQGNSA. This CDR3 is CASSVSSGLAGGSAYEQYF. For the CDR3, the DNA is TGTGCCAGCAGCGTATCATCGGGACTAGCGGGAGGGAGTGCCTACGAGCAGTACTTC. The full variable domain, in which reference TRBV7-2 and TRBJ2-7 provide the parts outside the CDR3, is GAGVSQSPSNKVTEKGKDVELRCDPISGHTALYWYRQSLGQGLEFLIYFQGNSAPDKSGLPSDRFSAERTGGSVSTLTIQRTQQEDSAVYLCASSVSSGLAGGSAYEQYFGPGTRLTVT.

This chain joins TRBV10-1 and TRBJ2-1; 8 bases line up with TRBD2. This CDR3 contains 15 residues. The ends lost 3 bases at V and 9 bases at J; junction bases unmatched: 10. Per germline, CDR1 WNHNN and CDR2 SYGVQD (reference sequence). The CDR3: CASSDYGTRASEQFF. The CDR3 region has the DNA TGCGCCAGCAGTGATTACGGGACTAGAGCGTCTGAGCAGTTCTTC.

V usage is TRBV7-2 and J usage is TRBJ2-7, with 7 bases identical to TRBD2. The CDR3 has 18 residues. With V trimmed by 3 bases and J by 1 base, 15 bases remained unmatched. Germline V CDR1 and CDR2: SGHTA, FQGNSA. The CDR3 DNA reads as TGTGCCAGCAGCTTTCAAGCTAGCGGAAGTTCACTATCCTACGAGCAGTACTTC. This translates into CASSFQASGSSLSYEQYF. The full variable domain, completed using reference TRBV7-2 and TRBJ2-7, is GAGVSQSPSNKVTEKGKDVELRCDPISGHTALYWYRQSLGQGLEFLIYFQGNSAPDKSGLPSDRFSAERTGGSVSTLTIQRTQQEDSAVYLCASSFQASGSSLSYEQYFGPGTRLTVT.

The CDR3: CASSLATSGTGPDTQYF. The CDR3 nucleotides read TGTGCCAGCAGCTTAGCGACTAGCGGGACGGGCCCAGATACGCAGTATTTT. The V call is TRBV7-2, the J call TRBJ2-3, with 11 nucleotides matching TRBD2. Per germline, CDR1 SGHTA and CDR2 FQGNSA. This CDR3 region has 17 residues. Trimming cost V 0 bases and J 4 bases; bases outside gene matches: 6.

The chain uses TRBV4-1 and TRBJ2-3, with 12 bases that match TRBD2. Germline V lookup: CDR1 MGHRA, CDR2 YSYEKL. This CDR3 contains 19 residues. V was clipped by 3 bases and J by 1 base; unmatched bases: 11. CDR3 DNA: TGCGCCAGCAGCCAGGGTGGACTAGCGGGATGGAGGGGCACAGATACGCAGTATTTT. Translating it yields CASSQGGLAGWRGTDTQYF.

V and J are TRBV3-1 (or the pseudogene TRBV3-2) and TRBJ1-5; D unclear. The length of the CDR3 is 14 residues. Germline loops: CDR1 LGHDT, CDR2 YNNKEL (reference sequence). Trimming stripped 0 bases from V and 4 bases from J, with 7 bases between. This CDR3 reads CASSQDVGNQPQHF. In nucleotides, the CDR3 is TGTGCCAGCAGCCAAGATGTGGGTAATCAGCCCCAGCATTTT.

This clone was found a few times. V and J are TRBV4-2 and TRBJ1-4; D uncertain. Germline lookup yields CDR1 LGHNA and CDR2 YNFKEQ. The V end lost 0 bases, the J end lost 7 bases, and 6 bases lay between the germline ends. The CDR3 runs 13 residues. CDR3 sequence reads: CASSQEWGEKLFF. The CDR3 region has the DNA TGTGCCAGCAGCCAAGAGTGGGGTGAAAAACTGTTTTTT.

The V gene is TRBV11-2, the J gene TRBJ2-1; TRBD2 matches at 10 bases. The length of the CDR3 is 17 residues. V lost 1 base, J lost 4 bases, and 7 bases stayed unmatched. Germline assignment: CDR1 SGHAT and CDR2 FQNNGV. The DNA of the CDR3 is TGTGCCAGCAGCTTAGGGGCTAGCGGGAGCGGGTACAATGAGCAGTTCTTC. It codes for CASSLGASGSGYNEQFF.

V is TRBV4-1 and J is TRBJ2-1; D may be TRBD2 (6 bases). The CDR3 is 18 residues long. Between the trimmed V and J ends, which lost 6 bases and 6 bases, there was a span of 27 bases. Germline-derived CDR1 and CDR2 are MGHRA and YSYEKL. CDR3 nucleotides: TGCGCCAGCAGACAGAAATTCGCCAGGGACTTCCCCTCCAATGAGCAGTTCTTC. Amino acids: CASRQKFARDFPSNEQFF.

The V gene is TRBV2, the J gene TRBJ2-7, with D unclear. Germline CDR1 is SNHLY and CDR2 is FYNNEI. This CDR3 has 12 residues. V lost 8 bases and J lost 12, with 20 bases in between. The CDR3 protein is CASEIHDGGGYF. CDR3 in DNA: TGTGCCAGCGAAATTCACGACGGTGGTGGGTACTTC. The full variable domain, completed using reference TRBV2 and TRBJ2-7, is EPEVTQTPSHQVTQMGQEVILRCVPISNHLYFYWYRQILGQKVEFLVSFYNNEISEKSEIFDDQFSVERPDGSNFTLKIRSTKLEDSAMYFCASEIHDGGGYFGPGTRLTVT.

CDR3 residues: CASSPPGATNQPQHF. The CDR3 coding sequence is TGTGCCAGCTCACCACCGGGGGCAACCAATCAGCCCCAGCATTTT. This chain joins TRBV18 and TRBJ1-5; D might be TRBD1 (6 bases). Looked up from germline, CDR1 is KGHSH and CDR2 is LQKENI. The V and J ends lost 0 bases and 3 bases respectively, with 9 bases between them. This CDR3 has 15 amino acids.

The chain links TRBV2 to TRBJ1-1; perhaps TRBD1 as D (5 bases). V dropped 0 bases and J dropped 11 bases, with 16 bases sitting between them. CDR1 and CDR2 (germline): SNHLY, FYNNEI. This CDR3 has 14 residues. Here the CDR3 reads CASSEALLEGRAFF. The DNA for the CDR3 is TGTGCCAGCAGTGAAGCGCTTCTGGAGGGGCGGGCTTTCTTT.

This rearrangement joins TRBV28 to TRBJ2-1, with 8 bases matching TRBD1. The CDR3 runs to 16 residues. The germline V gene has CDR1 MDHEN and CDR2 SYDVKM. Trimming took 3 bases from V and 7 from J; bases not matched to a gene: 11. CDR3 amino acids: CASSFLTRGLGNEQFF. In DNA form, the CDR3 reads TGTGCCAGCAGTTTCCTAACCAGGGGGCTAGGGAATGAGCAGTTCTTC.

The rearrangement uses TRBV18 and TRBJ1-5; D is possibly TRBD1 (5 bases). Trimming took off 3 bases at V and 3 bases at J, with 9 bases between the two ends. This CDR3 is 14 amino acids long. Germline-derived CDR1 and CDR2 are KGHSH and LQKENI. The CDR3 loop reads CASSPDSSNQPQHF. The CDR3 DNA follows: TGTGCCAGCTCACCCGACAGTTCCAATCAGCCCCAGCATTTT.

This chain uses TRBV20-1 with TRBJ1-5, with D uncertain. Trimming cost V 3 bases and J 4 bases, with 19 bases left between them. Per germline, CDR1 DFQATT and CDR2 SNEGSKA (reference sequence). The CDR3 consists of 16 residues. CDR3 residues: CSASRLGQGRNQPQHF. In nucleotides, the CDR3 is TGCAGTGCTAGTAGGTTGGGCCAAGGAAGAAATCAGCCCCAGCATTTT.

This sequence joins TRBV15 and TRBJ1-2; weak D call: TRBD1 (6 bases). V gave up 0 bases and J gave up 5 bases, with 13 bases separating them. Germline values: CDR1 LNHNV, CDR2 YYDKDF (reference sequence). This CDR3 has 15 amino acids. Here the CDR3 reads CATSRDVGQQYGYTF. The CDR3 DNA is TGTGCCACCAGCAGAGATGTTGGACAGCAATATGGCTACACCTTC.

The rearrangement links TRBV2 to TRBJ2-7; D gene ambiguous. Germline V gene data show CDR1 as SNHLY and CDR2 as FYNNEI. The V gene lost 7 bases and the J gene lost 0 bases, with 19 bases spanning the gap. This CDR3 comprises 16 residues. CDR3: CASNPNPQANSYEQYF. The CDR3 nucleotides read TGTGCCAGCAACCCTAACCCCCAGGCGAACTCCTACGAGCAGTACTTC.

The rearrangement joins TRBV25-1 to TRBJ1-1; D possibly corresponds to TRBD1 (5 bases). This CDR3 is built from 16 residues. Trimming pared 3 bases from V and 5 bases from J, leaving 19 bases between. Per germline, CDR1 MGHDK and CDR2 SYGVNS. The CDR3 DNA is TGTGCCAGCAGTGAGGGGGACGGAGACTTTCCGACTGAAGCTTTCTTT. It translates to CASSEGDGDFPTEAFF.

The chain couples TRBV9 to TRBJ2-3; D possibly corresponds to TRBD2 (6 bases). The ends were cut back, 0 bases at V and 2 bases at J, with 13 bases in the middle. The CDR3 is made up of 16 amino acids. The germline V gene encodes CDR1 SGDLS and CDR2 YYNGEE. CDR3 sequence reads: CASSVAGGVTTDTQYF. CDR3 nucleotide sequence: TGTGCCAGCAGCGTAGCGGGCGGGGTAACCACAGATACGCAGTATTTT.

This chain connects TRBV6-2 or TRBV6-3 to TRBJ2-1, with D possibly TRBD2 on 6 matching bases. Trimming removed 6 bases from V and 9 bases from J, with 18 bases in between. Germline V gives CDR1 MNHEY, CDR2 SVGEGT. The CDR3 is 14 residues long. The CDR3 region is CASSPGWSGSEQFF. The DNA for the CDR3 is TGTGCCAGCAGCCCGGGTTGGTCCGGGAGTGAGCAGTTCTTC.

J is TRBJ2-3 and V is TRBV11-2, with 9 nucleotides matching TRBD1. CDR1 and CDR2 from the germline V gene are SGHAT and FQNNGV. V dropped 6 bases and J dropped 3; count of bases not matched to a gene: 4. The CDR3 runs to 14 residues. CDR3 coding DNA: TGTGCCAGCAGGCCCGGGACAGGGACAGATACGCAGTATTTT. It yields the protein CASRPGTGTDTQYF.

This clone was counted only a few times. The chain has TRBV5-4 and TRBJ1-6; D remains ambiguous. Trimming stripped 1 base from V and 7 bases from J, with 9 bases between. Germline V gene sequence: CDR1 SGHNT, CDR2 YYREEE (reference sequence). This CDR3 spans 14 amino acids. This chain's CDR3 is CASSLSLGNSPLHF. CDR3 nucleotide sequence: TGTGCCAGCAGCTTGTCTCTAGGCAATTCACCCCTCCACTTT.

The V gene is TRBV19, the J gene TRBJ2-1; possibly TRBD1 for D (6 bases). Germline CDR1 LNHDA, CDR2 SQIVND (reference sequence). V gave up 6 bases and J gave up 3 bases, with 15 bases separating them. CDR3 length: 15 amino acids. The DNA of the CDR3 is TGTGCCAGTAGAACAGGGTTTTTAGACTACAATGAGCAGTTCTTC. Protein: CASRTGFLDYNEQFF.

This sequence joins TRBV10-1 and TRBJ2-7; D is ambiguous. The CDR3 runs to 13 residues. Looked up from germline, CDR1 is WNHNN and CDR2 is SYGVQD (reference sequence). Trimming took off 2 bases at V and 3 bases at J, with 8 bases between the two ends. CDR3 residues: CASSEHIDYEQYF. CDR3 DNA sequence: TGCGCCAGCAGTGAGCACATAGACTACGAGCAGTACTTC.

V usage is TRBV11-3 and J usage is TRBJ1-4; no definite D call. CDR1 is SGHNT, CDR2 YENEEA, per germline. The ends were cut back, 7 bases at V and 3 bases at J, with 15 bases in the middle. The CDR3 extends over 15 amino acids. This CDR3 reads CASTLFPDSNEKLFF. CDR3 sequence (DNA): TGTGCCAGCACCCTCTTCCCGGATTCTAATGAAAAACTGTTTTTT. Complete variable domain (other parts from reference TRBV11-3 and TRBJ1-4): EAGVVQSPRYKIIEKKQPVAFWCNPISGHNTLYWYLQNLGQGPELLIRYENEEAVDDSQLPKDRFSAERLKGVDSTLKIQPAELGDSAVYLCASTLFPDSNEKLFFGSGTQLSVL.

The chain links TRBV12-3 or TRBV12-4 to TRBJ2-5; no firm D call. V was shortened by 6 bases and J by 3 bases, with 5 bases between the two germline ends. This CDR3 contains 11 residues. The CDR3 bases are TGTGCCAGCAGGGGAAAAGAGACCCAGTACTTC. Its protein product is CASRGKETQYF.

In this sample, this clone turned up a few times. This chain uses TRBV5-1 with TRBJ1-6; TRBD1 is a possible D gene (6 bases). Germline CDR1 reads SGHRS; CDR2 reads YFSETQ. The CDR3 contains 14 residues. The V end lost 0 bases, the J end lost 5 bases, and 6 bases lay between the germline ends. CDR3 nucleotide sequence: TGCGCCAGCAGCTTGGGACAGGATAATTCACCCCTCCACTTT. Translated: CASSLGQDNSPLHF.